The 30 T cell receptor beta chains below come from one sample, sequenced in a study of cytomegalovirus exposure and HLA in healthy donors. The PCR was carried out with 60 Vbeta primers and 13 Jbeta primers. Sequencing used immunoSEQ multiplex PCR; TCRdb keeps in-frame clones, though not all of them. There are 69,000 or so clones in the sample; about 75% occur only once, and more than 3% lies in the top ten. Sequencing was performed on PBMCs. The receptors were sampled from a man aged 18-30 years in good health and CMV-seronegative.

The table lists this clone with a few counts. V gene TRBV9 combines with J gene TRBJ1-1; maybe TRBD1 (5 bases). Trimming pared 0 bases from V and 4 bases from J, leaving 10 bases between. Germline CDR1 and CDR2: SGDLS and YYNGEE. This CDR3 has 14 residues. CDR3 nucleotides: TGTGCCAGCAGCGTAGGGGGGGAGAGCACTGAAGCTTTCTTT. Residues: CASSVGGESTEAFF.

The J gene is TRBJ2-1, the V gene TRBV29-1; D is unclear. CDR1 is SQVTM and CDR2 is ANQGSEA in the germline V gene. V shed 0 bases and J shed 9 bases, with 9 bases lying between them. The CDR3 sequence is 12 residues long. The DNA for the CDR3 is TGCAGCGTTGAAGACCGCCTGCGTGAGCAGTTCTTC. This gives the protein CSVEDRLREQFF.

The CDR3 region has the DNA TGCAGCGGGGGACAGGGGACGGGGGATACGCAGTATTTT. Translated, it gives CSGGQGTGDTQYF. The V call is TRBV29-1, the J call TRBJ2-3; 10 positions agree with TRBD1. Looked up from germline, CDR1 is SQVTM and CDR2 is ANQGSEA. The J segment lost 6 bases and the V segment lost 7 bases, leaving 7 bases of the junction unmatched. CDR3 length equals 13 residues.

This clone was counted a single time. The chain combines TRBV15 with TRBJ2-2; tentative D call: TRBD1 (6 bases). CDR1 is LNHNV, CDR2 YYDKDF, per germline (reference sequence). The CDR3 extends over 15 amino acids. Trimming shortened V by 0 bases and J by 3 bases, and 8 bases separated the two germline ends. This chain's CDR3 is CATSRDQGYTGELFF. In nucleotides, the CDR3 is TGTGCCACCAGCAGAGATCAGGGGTACACCGGGGAGCTGTTTTTT.

This rearrangement joins TRBV7-2 to TRBJ2-7; 8 bases are shared with TRBD1. The CDR3 spans 14 residues. The V segment lost 5 bases and the J segment 0 bases; nucleotides outside the gene matches: 3. CDR1 and CDR2 (germline): SGHTA, FQGNSA. This CDR3 reads CASSLQGASYEQYV. Here the CDR3 DNA reads TGTGCCAGCAGCCTTCAGGGGGCCTCCTACGAGCAGTACGTC.

This rearrangement joins TRBV7-6 to TRBJ2-3, with 10 bases fitting TRBD2. With 5 bases clipped from V and 4 bases from J, the junction kept 6 bases outside the gene matches. The CDR3 extends over 15 amino acids. The germline V gene has CDR1 SGHVS and CDR2 FNYEAQ. The CDR3 sequence is CASSPSGGVADTQYF. The CDR3 nucleotides are TGTGCCAGCAGCCCGAGCGGGGGGGTGGCAGATACGCAGTATTTT.

This clone has only one observation. This chain connects TRBV7-9 to TRBJ1-6; unclear D gene. Germline CDR1 and CDR2: SEHNR and FQNEAQ (reference sequence). V was trimmed by 1 base and J by 8 bases, leaving 9 bases between them. The CDR3 extends over 14 amino acids. CDR3 sequence: CASSLGRSDSPLHF. In DNA form, the CDR3 reads TGTGCCAGCAGCTTAGGCAGGTCTGATTCACCCCTCCACTTT.

This chain uses TRBV27 with TRBJ2-1; 9 bases agree with TRBD2. After removal of 0 bases from V and 6 bases from J, the junction contained 6 bases not matched to a gene. In germline, CDR1 is MNHEY, CDR2 SMNVEV (reference sequence). The CDR3 loop spans 16 amino acids. The CDR3 sequence: CASSLSGRGGINEQFF. CDR3 bases: TGTGCCAGCAGTTTATCAGGGCGGGGGGGAATCAATGAGCAGTTCTTC.

This clone appeared a few times. This chain uses TRBV15 with TRBJ2-1; 9 bases line up with TRBD1. With 1 base clipped from V and 6 bases from J, the junction kept 7 bases outside the gene matches. The CDR3 is 16 amino acids. Germline V CDR1 and CDR2: LNHNV, YYDKDF (reference sequence). The CDR3 nucleotides read TGTGCCACCAGCAGAGGGGTCGACAGGGGGGGCAATGAGCAGTTCTTC. Translation: CATSRGVDRGGNEQFF.

J is TRBJ2-1 and V is TRBV5-1; D remains ambiguous. The CDR3 has 14 amino acids. Germline loops: CDR1 SGHRS, CDR2 YFSETQ. The V end lost 2 bases, the J end lost 1 base, and 7 bases lay between the germline ends. This chain's CDR3 is CASSLLTSYNEQFF. Written as DNA, the CDR3 is TGCGCCAGCAGCTTATTGACATCCTACAATGAGCAGTTCTTC.

The rearrangement links TRBV5-4 to TRBJ2-1; TRBD2 matches at 14 bases. J lost 6 bases, V lost 4 bases, and 6 bases had no gene match. This CDR3 is 16 amino acids long. Germline V CDR1 and CDR2: SGHNT, YYREEE (reference sequence). CDR3 DNA: TGTGCCAGCAGCCCAAGACTAGCGGGGGGGAGCAATGAGCAGTTCTTC. Translation gives CASSPRLAGGSNEQFF.

V and J are TRBV10-2 and TRBJ1-1; TRBD1 matches 10 bases. The germline V gene encodes CDR1 WSHSY and CDR2 SAAADI. V gave up 6 bases and J gave up 7 bases; unmatched junction bases: 8. The CDR3 is 14 amino acids. The CDR3 reads CASRSIGTGDEAFF. CDR3 DNA sequence: TGCGCCAGCAGAAGTATTGGGACAGGGGATGAAGCTTTCTTT.

This clone appeared a few times. The rearrangement uses TRBV11-2 and TRBJ2-7; D not certain. Looked up from germline, CDR1 is SGHAT and CDR2 is FQNNGV. V shed 5 bases and J shed 7 bases, with 15 bases lying between them. The CDR3 extends over 13 amino acids. CDR3 amino acids: CASSPLVGREQYV. Written as DNA, the CDR3 is TGTGCCAGCAGCCCTTTAGTAGGGCGGGAGCAGTACGTC.

The chain recombines TRBV10-3 with TRBJ2-7; 7 bases are a match to TRBD1. CDR1 is ENHRY and CDR2 is SYGVKD in the germline V gene. This CDR3 region has 13 residues. J gave up 7 bases and V 7 bases, and 10 bases lay outside the gene matches. The CDR3 DNA follows: TGTGCCATCACCTCGACAGGGTCGGTGGAGCAGTACTTC. Translation gives CAITSTGSVEQYF.

The chain carries TRBV4-1 and TRBJ1-2, with a weak D call TRBD1 (5 bases). The germline V and J ends were trimmed by 2 bases and 5 bases, with 18 bases remaining between them. The germline gives CDR1 MGHRA, CDR2 YSYEKL. The CDR3 is 16 residues long. The CDR3 reads CASSQMGLSKPYGYTF. For the CDR3, the DNA is TGCGCCAGCAGCCAAATGGGGCTGTCGAAGCCTTATGGCTACACCTTC.

The gene calls are TRBV7-9 and TRBJ2-5, with TRBD1 as a possible D gene (5 bases). Matching the DNA end better, TRBJ2-7 makes the J call doubtful. Looked up from germline, CDR1 is SEHNR and CDR2 is FQNEAQ (reference sequence). CDR3 length: 13 residues. The CDR3 nucleotides read TGTGCCAGCAGCCGCAGGGATGCCTACGAGCAGTACTTC. The encoded protein is CASSRRDAYEQYF.

The rearrangement joins TRBV11-2 to TRBJ2-4; TRBD2 is a possible D gene (5 bases). Deletions cut 1 base from V and 11 bases from J, with 15 bases between. This CDR3 has 14 residues. Germline CDR1 reads SGHAT; CDR2 reads FQNNGV. CDR3 in amino acids: CASSLGVGKRVQYF. Here the CDR3 DNA reads TGTGCCAGCAGCTTAGGGGTCGGGAAAAGAGTTCAGTACTTC.

V gene TRBV7-6 combines with J gene TRBJ1-2, with D hard to call. The CDR3 is 19 amino acids. The V end lost 1 base, the J end lost 1 base, and 22 bases lay between the germline ends. CDR1 SGHVS and CDR2 FNYEAQ come from the germline V gene. CDR3: CASSLEGGLRGNVNYGYTF. The CDR3 DNA is TGTGCCAGCAGCTTAGAGGGTGGGTTACGGGGAAATGTTAACTATGGCTACACCTTC.

This clone came up once. The rearrangement links TRBV6-5 to TRBJ1-6; 9 nucleotides align to TRBD1. Unmatched junction bases numbered 3, after V lost 2 bases and J lost 10 bases. The CDR3 extends over 14 amino acids. Germline V gene sequence: CDR1 MNHEY, CDR2 SVGAGI. CDR3 protein: CASSYGTGRSPLHF. The CDR3 DNA follows: TGTGCCAGCAGTTACGGGACAGGGAGATCACCCCTCCACTTT.

The chain combines TRBV6-6 with TRBJ1-6; 9 bases line up with TRBD1. This CDR3 is 15 amino acids long. The ends lost 4 bases at V and 9 bases at J; junction bases unmatched: 7. Germline loops: CDR1 MNHNY, CDR2 SVGAGI (reference sequence). CDR3: CASSLIGQGSSPLHF. For the CDR3, the DNA is TGTGCCAGCAGTTTGATCGGACAGGGGTCTTCACCCCTCCACTTT.

V gene TRBV15 combines with J gene TRBJ2-3, with TRBD1 as a possible D gene (5 bases). Per the germline V gene, CDR1 is LNHNV and CDR2 is YYDKDF (reference sequence). The length of the CDR3 is 16 residues. Between the trimmed V and J ends, which lost 2 bases and 1 base, there was a span of 13 bases. In nucleotides, the CDR3 is TGTGCCACCAGCAGATTCAGGGAAAGAGGCACAGATACGCAGTATTTT. Translating it yields CATSRFRERGTDTQYF.

Points on this clone: An end of the junction differs from the germline gene, which may be a read error. The chain's CDR3 is CASGLASNYGYTF. CDR3 bases: TGTGCCAGCGGCTTAGCGAGTAACTATGGCTACACCTTC. The chain combines TRBV7-9 with TRBJ1-2; no firm D call. Germline V gene lookup returns CDR1 SEHNR and CDR2 FQNEAQ (reference sequence). The CDR3 is 13 amino acids.

The chain couples TRBV5-4 to TRBJ1-2, with a tentative D call TRBD1 (5 bases). This CDR3 has 14 amino acids. The V gene's germline CDR1 is SGHNT and CDR2 YYREEE (reference sequence). Trimming cost V 2 bases and J 2 bases, with 10 bases left between them. The CDR3 region has the DNA TGTGCCAGCAGCTTAGACAGAGGAAACTATGGCTACACCTTC. Amino acid sequence: CASSLDRGNYGYTF.

The V gene is TRBV14, the J gene TRBJ2-2; 10 nucleotides align to TRBD1. CDR1 SGHDN and CDR2 FVKESK come from the germline V gene. Trimming cost V 5 bases and J 7 bases; bases outside gene matches: 10. The CDR3 runs to 16 residues. The chain's CDR3 is CASSSTGGLGHGELFF. The CDR3 coding sequence is TGTGCCAGCAGCTCGACAGGGGGCCTCGGGCACGGGGAGCTGTTTTTT.

This clone was counted only a few times. The chain uses TRBV6-5 and TRBJ1-1, with no clear D. The V end was cut by 5 bases, the J end by 11 bases, with 12 bases between. CDR1 MNHEY and CDR2 SVGAGI come from the germline V gene. The CDR3 totals 11 residues. This CDR3 reads CASSTGRAAFF. The CDR3 DNA is TGTGCCAGCAGTACCGGGAGGGCCGCTTTCTTT.

The chain employs TRBV6-5 and TRBJ2-5; maybe TRBD2 (5 bases). The CDR3 runs to 14 residues. Trimming took off 5 bases at V and 4 bases at J, with 14 bases between the two ends. CDR1 is MNHEY, CDR2 SVGAGI, per germline. CDR3: CASSTGLVGETQYF. CDR3 nucleotide sequence: TGTGCCAGCAGTACCGGACTGGTCGGAGAGACCCAGTACTTC.

This chain links TRBV11-2 with TRBJ1-1; D call uncertain. Trimming cost V 2 bases and J 7 bases, with 11 bases left between them. The V gene's germline CDR1 is SGHAT and CDR2 FQNNGV. The length of the CDR3 is 13 residues. Here the CDR3 DNA reads TGTGCCAGCAGCTTAAGCTATAGTGGTGAAGCTTTCTTT. Its protein product is CASSLSYSGEAFF.

V is TRBV7-9 and J is TRBJ1-1; maybe TRBD1 (5 bases). Germline V lookup: CDR1 SEHNR, CDR2 FQNEAQ (reference sequence). This CDR3 comprises 14 residues. V lost 5 bases to trimming and J lost 0 bases, with 10 bases between them. CDR3 protein: CASSVTVVNTEAFF. CDR3 bases: TGTGCCAGCAGCGTGACAGTAGTGAACACTGAAGCTTTCTTT.

The chain joins TRBV7-9 to TRBJ2-6; 8 bases map to TRBD1. V gave up 5 bases and J gave up 0 bases; unmatched junction bases: 9. The length of the CDR3 is 18 residues. Germline loops: CDR1 SEHNR, CDR2 FQNEAQ (reference sequence). DNA for the CDR3: TGTGCCAGCAGCCCACTGGACAGGGCCAGCTCTGGGGCCAACGTCCTGACTTTC. Amino acid sequence: CASSPLDRASSGANVLTF.

The chain couples TRBV5-1 to TRBJ2-7; 7 nucleotides align to TRBD1. The CDR3 length is 13 residues. J gave up 7 bases and V 3 bases, and 7 bases lay outside the gene matches. Germline loops: CDR1 SGHRS, CDR2 YFSETQ. CDR3 DNA: TGCGCCAGCAGCTCACGACAGGGTCAAGAGCAGTACTTC. It yields the protein CASSSRQGQEQYF.